Below are 18 T cell receptor beta chains sequenced from a single sample in a study of early T cells in non-severe SARS-CoV-2 infection. TCRdb re-analysed the 5' RACE reads in MiXCR, keeping a single row per CDR3 protein. The sample holds 65,000 to 95,000 distinct CDR3 sequences, roughly 5.3% seen once. Sequencing was performed on whole blood, taken at baseline. The receptors come from an adult who was a healthcare worker with PCR-confirmed SARS-CoV-2 infection or an uninfected control (not recorded which).

This clonotype showed up many times. V usage is TRBV7-2 and J usage is TRBJ2-1; 12 bases line up with TRBD2. The CDR3 loop spans 16 amino acids. Losses at the gene ends were 7 bases for V and 7 bases for J; bases not matched to a gene: 11. Germline-derived CDR1 and CDR2 are SGHTA and FQGNSA. This CDR3 reads CASTTPGLAGANEQFF. In DNA form, the CDR3 reads TGTGCCAGCACCACTCCGGGACTAGCGGGTGCAAATGAGCAGTTCTTC.

The table lists this clonotype with many counts. The CDR3 loop reads CASSLWREPNEQFF. The CDR3 region has the DNA TGTGCCAGCAGTTTATGGCGGGAGCCCAATGAGCAGTTCTTC. The chain uses TRBV28 and TRBJ2-1, with 7 bases fitting TRBD2. The germline gives CDR1 MDHEN, CDR2 SYDVKM. V lost 0 bases, J lost 6 bases, and 2 bases stayed unmatched. The length of the CDR3 is 14 residues.

The rearrangement joins TRBV11-2 to TRBJ2-4; the D gene is possibly TRBD2 (6 bases). V was cut by 4 bases and J by 11 bases, with 18 bases left in between. The germline gives CDR1 SGHAT, CDR2 FQNNGV. CDR3 length equals 14 residues. CDR3 sequence: CASSSNSRGGVQYF. The CDR3, as DNA: TGTGCCAGCAGCTCTAATTCCCGGGGCGGGGTTCAGTACTTC.

This clonotype was counted at least ten times. The rearrangement joins TRBV20-1 to TRBJ2-3; 10 bases line up with TRBD2. Germline V gene data show CDR1 as DFQATT and CDR2 as SNEGSKA (reference sequence). The junction had 10 bases not matched to a gene; V was cut back by 8 bases and J by 2 bases. This CDR3 region has 15 residues. CDR3 DNA: TGCAGTTCAGCTAGCGGGAGATTAAACACAGATACGCAGTATTTT. Its translation: CSSASGRLNTDTQYF.

This clonotype was counted many times. This chain uses TRBV12-3 or TRBV12-4 with TRBJ1-5, with TRBD1 matching over 7 bases. V dropped 6 bases and J dropped 6; count of bases not matched to a gene: 8. The CDR3 totals 14 residues. The CDR3 reads CASSQQGKGQPQHF. For the CDR3, the DNA is TGTGCCAGCAGCCAACAGGGGAAGGGTCAGCCCCAGCATTTT.

There are a few counts of this clonotype. The chain recombines TRBV6-6 with TRBJ2-2, with D possibly matching TRBD2 (5 bases). From germline, CDR1 is MNHNY and CDR2 SVGAGI (reference sequence). The CDR3 consists of 13 residues. V was pared by 8 bases and J by 6 bases, with 13 bases between. Written as DNA, the CDR3 is TGTGCCAGCGCAGACTATCATGCCGGGGAGCTGTTTTTT. This gives the protein CASADYHAGELFF.

This clonotype was counted ten times or more. In DNA form, the CDR3 reads TGCAGCGTCGATCAGGGTTCGGGCAAAAACATTCAGTACTTC. It translates to CSVDQGSGKNIQYF. The chain couples TRBV29-1 to TRBJ2-4, with a tentative D call TRBD1 (5 bases). Germline V gene sequence: CDR1 SQVTM, CDR2 ANQGSEA. The germline V and J ends were trimmed by 6 bases and 3 bases, with 15 bases remaining between them. The CDR3 spans 14 residues.

V and J are TRBV20-1 and TRBJ1-1, with a weak D call TRBD1 (6 bases). The V gene's germline CDR1 is DFQATT and CDR2 SNEGSKA (reference sequence). The CDR3 contains 12 residues. V lost 8 bases and J lost 1, with 11 bases in between. CDR3 bases: TGCAGTCAGATACAGGGGAACACTGAAGCTTTCTTT. Translating it yields CSQIQGNTEAFF.

Turning to this clonotype: This may be a read error, as it is one base from a much larger clone. The rearrangement joins TRBV7-9 to TRBJ2-7, with 12 bases identical to TRBD2. CDR1 is SEHNR, CDR2 FQNEAQ, per germline (reference sequence). The CDR3 is 15 residues long. CDR3 bases: TGTGCCGGCAGCTTTCTAGCGGGAGGGCCCTACGAGCAGTACTTC. Its translation is CAGSFLAGGPYEQYF.

This clonotype has at least ten counts. The chain employs TRBV6-5 and TRBJ2-3; a possible D gene is TRBD2 (6 bases). This CDR3 spans 17 amino acids. Trimming cost V 6 bases and J 2 bases, with 21 bases left between them. Germline V gives CDR1 MNHEY, CDR2 SVGAGI. As DNA, the CDR3 is TGTGCCAGCAGCGCCCCGGGACTGGGCGTTGCCACAGATACGCAGTATTTT. Translation gives CASSAPGLGVATDTQYF.

This clonotype has a handful of counts. The V gene is TRBV7-9, the J gene TRBJ2-7; D unclear. Trimming left V 5 bases short and J 4 bases short, with 6 bases between. From germline, CDR1 is SEHNR and CDR2 FQNEAQ (reference sequence). This CDR3 spans 11 amino acids. CDR3 DNA: TGTGCCAGCAGCGACATTTACGAGCAGTACTTC. Translating it yields CASSDIYEQYF.

This clonotype was detected ten times or more. This sequence joins TRBV6-5 and TRBJ2-2; maybe TRBD1 (6 bases). Trimming removed 6 bases at V and 1 base at J, with 15 bases between. Per germline, CDR1 MNHEY and CDR2 SVGAGI. There are 16 residues in the CDR3. In nucleotides, the CDR3 is TGTGCCAGCAGCTACAGTAACAGGGTGAACACCGGGGAGCTGTTTTTT. Protein product: CASSYSNRVNTGELFF.

This clonotype was observed many times. The gene calls are TRBV5-1 and TRBJ2-3; 8 nucleotides match TRBD1. The germline CDR1 and CDR2 sequences are SGHRS and YFSETQ. The CDR3 length is 15 residues. Trimming took 4 bases from V and 1 from J; bases not matched to a gene: 5. The CDR3 loop is CASSRTGRGTDTQYF. As DNA, the CDR3 is TGCGCCAGCAGCCGGACAGGGCGAGGCACAGATACGCAGTATTTT.

This clonotype was detected many times. The chain has TRBV7-3 and TRBJ1-1; D remains ambiguous. CDR3 length: 15 amino acids. Germline values: CDR1 SGHTA, CDR2 FQGTGA. Trimming removed 0 bases at V and 5 bases at J, with 13 bases between. This CDR3 is CASSLTPSGGTEAFF. The CDR3 bases are TGTGCCAGCAGCTTAACCCCCTCCGGAGGGACTGAAGCTTTCTTT.

The chain combines TRBV18 with TRBJ2-3, with D perhaps TRBD2 (6 bases). This CDR3 is built from 16 residues. V was cut by 2 bases and J by 5 bases, with 17 bases left in between. Germline lookup yields CDR1 KGHSH and CDR2 LQKENI. The DNA for the CDR3 is TGTGCCAGCTCACCATTGGGGACTGACATGGGAGATACGCAGTATTTT. Translated, it gives CASSPLGTDMGDTQYF.

The CDR3 region has the DNA TGTGCCAGCAGCCAAGATTCCGGTGTGGGGACACGGTATGGCTACACCTTC. It yields the protein CASSQDSGVGTRYGYTF. V is TRBV4-2 and J is TRBJ1-2; D may be TRBD1 (6 bases). Trimming shortened V by 0 bases and J by 5 bases, and 19 bases separated the two germline ends. The CDR3 covers 17 residues. Germline assignment: CDR1 LGHNA and CDR2 YNFKEQ.

The sample holds many counts of this clonotype. This chain joins TRBV27 and TRBJ2-1, with unresolved D. CDR1 is MNHEY, CDR2 SMNVEV, per germline (reference sequence). This CDR3 region has 13 residues. V lost 0 bases, J lost 16 bases, and 16 bases lay in between. CDR3 nucleotide sequence: TGTGCCAGCAGTTTATCAGAGACGCCATCGAATTTCTTC. This encodes CASSLSETPSNFF.

In this sample, this clonotype turned up a few times. The gene calls are TRBV7-9 and TRBJ2-7; D uncertain. The CDR3 sequence is 14 residues long. Per germline, CDR1 SEHNR and CDR2 FQNEAQ (reference sequence). V was cut by 5 bases and J by 6 bases, with 17 bases left in between. In nucleotides, the CDR3 is TGTGCCAGCAGCCCACGGTATGAGGACGGCGAGCAGTACTTC. Protein: CASSPRYEDGEQYF. Looking up the rest from reference TRBV7-9 and TRBJ2-7 gives the full variable domain: DTGVSQNPRHKITKRGQNVTFRCDPISEHNRLYWYRQTLGQGPEFLTYFQNEAQLEKSRLLSDRFSAERPKGSFSTLEIQRTEQGDSAMYLCASSPRYEDGEQYFGPGTRLTVT.